This T cell receptor beta chain was recorded in a study of blood T cells in healthy people across ages. Combining a sample-barcoded 5' primer with a J-beta primer mix, a second PCR ran for 7 to 11 cycles. Each CDR3 protein gets one entry after TCRdb re-called the 5' RACE reads with MiXCR. The sample has roughly 1.7 million distinct CDR3 sequences; about 35% are singletons. The CDR3 covers 13 residues. The germline V gene has CDR1 MDHEN and CDR2 SYDVKM. V lost 3 bases and J lost 6, with 8 bases in between. The extraction recovered at least 5.5 micrograms of total RNA per sample. Sequenced: blood. This receptor was taken from a woman in her 30s in good health. The chain employs TRBV28 and TRBJ1-4; the D is unclear. Written as DNA, the CDR3 is TGTGCCAGCAGTTTCAGGCGGGATGAAAAACTGTTTTTT. This encodes CASSFRRDEKLFF.